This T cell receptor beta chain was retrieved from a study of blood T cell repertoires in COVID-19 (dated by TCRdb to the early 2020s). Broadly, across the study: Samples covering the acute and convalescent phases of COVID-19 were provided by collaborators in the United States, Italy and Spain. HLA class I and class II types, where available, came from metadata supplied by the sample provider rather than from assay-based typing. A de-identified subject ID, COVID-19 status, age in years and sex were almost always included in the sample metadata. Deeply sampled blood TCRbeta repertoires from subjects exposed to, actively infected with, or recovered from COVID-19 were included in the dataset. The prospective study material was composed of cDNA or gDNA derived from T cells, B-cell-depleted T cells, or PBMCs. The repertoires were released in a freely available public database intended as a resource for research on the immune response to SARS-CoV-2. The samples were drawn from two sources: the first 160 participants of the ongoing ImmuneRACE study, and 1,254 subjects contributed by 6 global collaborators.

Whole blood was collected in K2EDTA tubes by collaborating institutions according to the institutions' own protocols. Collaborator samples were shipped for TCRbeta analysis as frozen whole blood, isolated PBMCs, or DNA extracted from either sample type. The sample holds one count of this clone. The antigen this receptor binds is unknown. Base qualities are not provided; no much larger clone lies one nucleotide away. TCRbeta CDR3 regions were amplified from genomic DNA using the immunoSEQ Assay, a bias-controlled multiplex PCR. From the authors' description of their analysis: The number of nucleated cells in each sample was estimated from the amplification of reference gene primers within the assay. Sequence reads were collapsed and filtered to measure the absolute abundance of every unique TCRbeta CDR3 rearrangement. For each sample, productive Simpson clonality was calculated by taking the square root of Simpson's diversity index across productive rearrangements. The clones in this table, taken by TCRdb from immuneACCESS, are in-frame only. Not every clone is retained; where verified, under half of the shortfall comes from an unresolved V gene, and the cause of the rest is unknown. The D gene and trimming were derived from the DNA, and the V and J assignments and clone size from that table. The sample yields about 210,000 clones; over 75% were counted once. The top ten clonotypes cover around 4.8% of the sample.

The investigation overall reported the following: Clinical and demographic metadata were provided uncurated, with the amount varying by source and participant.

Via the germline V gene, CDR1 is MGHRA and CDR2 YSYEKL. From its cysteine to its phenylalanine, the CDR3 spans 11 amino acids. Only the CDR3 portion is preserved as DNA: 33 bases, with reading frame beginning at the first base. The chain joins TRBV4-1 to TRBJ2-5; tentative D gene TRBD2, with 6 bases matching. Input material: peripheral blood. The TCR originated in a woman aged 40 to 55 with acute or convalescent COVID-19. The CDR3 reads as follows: CASTAGETQYF. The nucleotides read TGCGCTAGTACGGCGGGGGAGACCCAGTACTTC.